This is a list of T cell receptor beta chains from one sample in a study of T cells in Graves' hyperthyroidism and ophthalmopathy. TCRdb fed the multiplex PCR reads into MiXCR, producing one record per CDR3 protein. The sample consists of around 450,000 distinct CDR3 sequences, around 14% of them appearing once. The sequenced material came from blood. These receptors all come from a woman between 18 and 29 years old with Graves' hyperthyroidism. CDR3s include the opening cysteine and the closing phenylalanine or tryptophan. D genes are given only for firm matches. Clone size is stated in some rows and not others, as once, few, many or a class when expanded.

abundance,j_gene,d_gene,v_gene,CDR3aa,CDR3nt
.,TRBJ1-2,.,TRBV6-1,CASRLTEVAGYTF,TGTGCCAGCAGGTTGACAGAGGTGGCTGGCTACACCTTC
.,TRBJ1-2,.,TRBV11-2,CASSLDRGRVGGYTF,TGTGCCAGCAGCTTAGATCGAGGAAGGGTGGGTGGCTACACCTTC
many,TRBJ2-1,.,TRBV7-6,CASSLHLGGPYNEQFF,TGTGCCAGCAGCTTACACTTGGGGGGGCCCTACAATGAGCAGTTCTTC
.,TRBJ2-7,.,TRBV2,CASTRVGYGEQYF,TGTGCCAGCACTAGAGTAGGGTATGGGGAGCAGTACTTC
few,TRBJ2-5,.,TRBV6-6,CASSYSPAGTTQYF,TGTGCCAGCAGTTACTCGCCGGCCGGGACAACCCAGTACTTC
.,TRBJ2-5,.,TRBV18,CASSPGAVPTQYF,TGTGCCAGCTCACCAGGGGCGGTACCGACCCAGTACTTC
.,TRBJ2-6,.,TRBV27,CASSSTGTSGANVLTF,TGTGCCAGCAGTTCTACGGGAACCTCTGGGGCCAACGTCCTGACTTTC
.,TRBJ2-5,TRBD1,TRBV7-9,CASSSGPVKTGDQETQYF,TGTGCCAGCAGCTCCGGCCCCGTAAAGACAGGGGACCAAGAGACCCAGTACTTC
.,TRBJ1-5,TRBD1,TRBV19,CASRGQGDQPQHF,TGTGCCAGTCGTGGACAGGGGGACCAGCCCCAGCATTTT
many,TRBJ2-1,TRBD2,TRBV3-1,CASSQDRLAGVFDGEQFF,TGTGCCAGCAGCCAAGATCGGCTAGCGGGAGTTTTCGATGGCGAGCAGTTCTTC
few,TRBJ2-1,TRBD2,TRBV10-1,CASSESGKGNEQFF,TGCGCCAGCAGTGAGAGCGGGAAAGGTAATGAGCAGTTCTTC
.,TRBJ2-1,TRBD1,TRBV7-9,CASSSRGRGPSNEQFF,TGTGCCAGCAGCTCCCGAGGCAGGGGGCCCAGCAATGAGCAGTTCTTC
.,TRBJ2-4,.,TRBV29-1,CSVNRPGKNIQYF,TGCAGCGTGAACAGGCCTGGCAAAAACATTCAGTACTTC
.,TRBJ2-5,TRBD2,TRBV11-3,CASSVGLAGPETQYF,TGTGCCAGCAGCGTTGGACTAGCGGGACCGGAGACCCAGTACTTC
.,TRBJ1-5,.,TRBV20-1,CSAIGTPAVYQPQHF,TGCAGTGCTATCGGGACCCCAGCGGTTTATCAGCCCCAGCATTTT
many,TRBJ2-7,.,TRBV7-2,CASSSLRDEQYF,TGTGCCAGCAGCTCGCTACGGGACGAGCAGTACTTC
many,TRBJ1-4,.,TRBV5-5,CASSSRDIFNEKLFF,TGTGCCAGCAGCTCCCGGGACATTTTTAATGAAAAACTGTTTTTT
many,TRBJ2-7,.,TRBV6-1,CASGRVGASYEQYF,TGTGCCAGCGGAAGGGTGGGGGCGTCCTACGAGCAGTACTTC
.,TRBJ1-5,.,TRBV6-5,CASSYSREGQPQHF,TGTGCCAGCAGTTACTCAAGAGAGGGTCAGCCCCAGCATTTT
few,TRBJ2-7,TRBD1,TRBV5-6,CASSPKGQTIYEQYF,TGTGCCAGCAGCCCGAAGGGACAGACGATCTACGAGCAGTACTTC
few,TRBJ2-7,TRBD2,TRBV12-3/TRBV12-4,CASSQFTIANPGLASGEQYF,TGTGCCAGCAGTCAATTTACAATCGCGAATCCGGGACTAGCATCAGGCGAGCAGTACTTC
many,TRBJ2-5,.,TRBV5-1,CASSLGDMRETQYF,TGCGCCAGCAGCTTGGGGGATATGAGAGAGACCCAGTACTTC
.,TRBJ2-2,TRBD1,TRBV2,CASSLTGGSTGELFF,TGTGCCAGCAGTTTAACAGGGGGTAGCACCGGGGAGCTGTTTTTT
.,TRBJ1-2,TRBD1,TRBV12-3/TRBV12-4,CASRTGTGYTF,TGTGCCAGCAGGACAGGGACCGGCTACACCTTC
.,TRBJ2-1,.,TRBV6-5,CASRYGRAYNEQFF,TGTGCCAGCAGATACGGCAGGGCCTACAATGAGCAGTTCTTC
few,TRBJ1-2,TRBD1,TRBV20-1,CSTDRGLAGPNYGYTF,TGCAGTACGGACAGGGGGTTGGCGGGACCTAACTATGGCTACACCTTC
many,TRBJ1-6,.,TRBV11-2,CASSLQGYNSPLHF,TGTGCCAGCAGCTTACAGGGTTATAATTCACCCCTCCACTTT
.,TRBJ2-3,TRBD1,TRBV6-2/TRBV6-3,CASSGWGQRTDTQYF,TGTGCCAGCTCGGGATGGGGACAGCGCACAGATACGCAGTATTTT
many,TRBJ2-5,.,TRBV2,CASMSDGETQYF,TGTGCCAGCATGAGCGACGGGGAGACCCAGTACTTC
many,TRBJ1-3,.,TRBV3-1,CASSQDQGPGNTIYF,TGTGCCAGCAGCCAAGACCAGGGACCTGGAAACACCATATATTTT
.,TRBJ1-5,.,TRBV27,CASSRQENQPQHF,TGTGCCAGCAGTCGACAGGAAAATCAGCCCCAGCATTTT
.,TRBJ2-5,.,TRBV5-6,CASSLGQGGQDTQYF,TGTGCCAGCAGCTTGGGGCAGGGTGGACAAGATACCCAGTACTTC
many,TRBJ2-1,.,TRBV20-1,CSALRSGRNNEQFF,TGCAGTGCTCTTCGTTCAGGGAGGAACAATGAGCAGTTCTTC
.,TRBJ2-5,.,TRBV6-1,CASSRLAFRETQYF,TGTGCCAGCAGTAGGCTAGCTTTTCGAGAGACCCAGTACTTC
.,TRBJ1-5,.,TRBV7-2,CASSQDRGGKPQHF,TGTGCCAGCAGCCAAGATCGGGGGGGTAAGCCCCAGCATTTT
many,TRBJ1-1,.,TRBV5-1,CASSPRDENTEAFF,TGCGCCAGCAGCCCGAGGGACGAGAACACTGAAGCTTTCTTT
few,TRBJ2-7,.,TRBV13,CASSLGLRVNEQYF,TGTGCCAGCAGCTTAGGCCTTAGGGTGAACGAGCAGTACTTC
many,TRBJ2-1,TRBD2,TRBV2,CASSGLGLAIRYEQFF,TGTGCCAGCAGTGGGCTAGGACTAGCGATCCGGTATGAGCAGTTCTTC
.,TRBJ2-7,.,TRBV12-3/TRBV12-4,CASSLNVARYEQYF,TGTGCCAGCAGTTTAAACGTCGCAAGATACGAGCAGTACTTC
.,TRBJ2-1,.,TRBV4-2,CASSQAGPQRSEQFF,TGTGCCAGCAGCCAAGCTGGTCCCCAGCGCAGTGAGCAGTTCTTC
.,TRBJ2-5,TRBD1,TRBV29-1,CSVRDRGTETQYF,TGCAGCGTTCGGGACAGGGGGACAGAGACCCAGTACTTC
.,TRBJ2-1,.,TRBV19,CASSLPGQQFF,TGTGCCAGTAGTCTACCGGGACAGCAGTTCTTC
many,TRBJ2-7,TRBD1,TRBV11-2,CASSPINRGRRPYEQYF,TGTGCCAGCAGCCCGATCAACAGGGGGCGACGACCCTACGAGCAGTACTTC
many,TRBJ2-2,TRBD1,TRBV27,CASSLGGTGADTGELFF,TGTGCCAGCAGTTTAGGGGGGACAGGAGCGGACACCGGGGAGCTGTTTTTT
many,TRBJ2-1,.,TRBV5-8,CASSLVTGYNEQFF,TGTGCCAGCAGCTTGGTAACAGGGTACAATGAGCAGTTCTTC
many,TRBJ2-7,.,TRBV7-2,CASSPRPGTGGSFAYEQYF,TGTGCCAGCAGCCCGCGCCCTGGGACTGGGGGATCGTTCGCCTACGAGCAGTACTTC
.,TRBJ2-1,.,TRBV7-6,CASSLGPQGSGYNEQFF,TGTGCCAGCAGCTTGGGTCCGCAGGGTAGCGGTTACAATGAGCAGTTCTTC
many,TRBJ2-7,.,TRBV5-1,CASSLTDSIGEQYF,TGCGCCAGCAGCTTGACGGACTCGATCGGCGAGCAGTACTTC
few,TRBJ1-2,.,TRBV14,CASSQRRAGGYTF,TGTGCCAGCAGCCAGAGGAGGGCAGGGGGCTACACCTTC
few,TRBJ2-1,.,TRBV6-2/TRBV6-3,CASSPMVEQFF,TGTGCCAGCAGTCCAATGGTTGAGCAGTTCTTC
few,TRBJ2-1,.,TRBV29-1,CSVGRSYNEQFF,TGCAGCGTCGGACGGTCCTACAATGAGCAGTTCTTC
many,TRBJ2-5,.,TRBV20-1,CSAPSQETQYF,TGCAGTGCTCCGAGCCAAGAGACCCAGTACTTC